This T cell receptor beta chain was obtained from a study of CD8+CD57+ T cells in acquired aplastic anemia. Across the study: The sorted CD4+ and CD8+ cells yielded an average about 3.5 ug of DNA. There were approximately 9.9 million reads, on average, for CD4+ cells from healthy donors.

Both TCR beta VDJ combination and CDR3 sequence profiling were carried out. Genomic DNA was the template for this profiling. TCRdb reanalysed the reads using MiXCR and keeps one entry per CDR3 protein. The sample lists a few hundred thousand distinct CDR3 sequences, about 37% occurring once. To note about this clonotype: Antigen unknown.

Study-wide points: Around 30 was the count of CD8+ CDR3 sequences that patients shared with controls.

CDR1 is KGHDR and CDR2 is SFDVKD in the germline V gene. CDR3 size: 11 residues. V was shortened by 9 bases and J by 12 bases, with 14 bases between the two germline ends. The sequence was obtained from a human donor in good health, serving as a control. The chain is built from TRBV24-1 and TRBJ2-1, with D unclear. Sequences were obtained from sorted CD4+, CD8+, or CD8+CD57+ T cells (not recorded which) from PBMCs. This chain's CDR3 is CATAIGRGQFF. Here the CDR3 DNA reads TGTGCCACCGCTATAGGGCGTGGGCAGTTCTTC.